This passage covers 16 T cell receptor beta chains from one sample sequenced in a study. TCRdb analysed the 5' RACE reads with MiXCR anew, one entry per CDR3 protein. The table shows about 46,000 distinct CDR3 sequences, with about 28% occurring only once. Material: naive CD4+ T cells sorted from blood. The subset was: naive CD4+ T cells, CD4+CD45RA+CD25-. These receptors all stem from a female donor with breast cancer.

This clonotype showed up just a few times. The rearrangement links TRBV20-1 to TRBJ1-1; D unresolved. This CDR3 spans 13 amino acids. Trimming shortened V by 3 bases and J by 1 base, and 9 bases separated the two germline ends. The germline CDR1 and CDR2 sequences are DFQATT and SNEGSKA (reference sequence). The CDR3 DNA is TGCAGTGCTAGTTTGGGGTCGAACACTGAAGCTTTCTTT. Its translation: CSASLGSNTEAFF.

This clonotype was observed a few times. V gene TRBV12-3 or TRBV12-4 combines with J gene TRBJ1-6; D gene unclear. V lost 6 bases to trimming and J lost 2 bases, with 8 bases between them. CDR3 size: 14 residues. The CDR3 sequence is CASSPQPYNSPLHF. The CDR3 DNA follows: TGTGCCAGCAGCCCCCAACCCTATAATTCACCCCTCCACTTT.

The chain recombines TRBV15 with TRBJ1-5; D gene uncertain. There are 14 residues in the CDR3. Trimming took off 0 bases at V and 4 bases at J, with 7 bases between the two ends. Germline assignment: CDR1 LNHNV and CDR2 YYDKDF (reference sequence). The CDR3 here is CATSRDLSNQPQHF. The CDR3 nucleotides are TGTGCCACCAGCAGAGATTTATCAAATCAGCCCCAGCATTTT.

The CDR3 here is CASIPGLQNTEAFF. CDR3 in DNA: TGTGCCAGCATCCCCGGCCTCCAGAACACTGAAGCTTTCTTT. The chain employs TRBV6-1 and TRBJ1-1; D unclear. Trimming removed 7 bases at V and 1 base at J, with 13 bases between. The CDR3 length is 14 residues. The V gene's germline CDR1 is MNHNS and CDR2 SASEGT.

This clonotype has only a few counts. The V gene is TRBV5-1, the J gene TRBJ2-7; TRBD2 matches at 9 bases. This CDR3 spans 17 amino acids. After removal of 0 bases from V and 2 bases from J, the junction contained 9 bases not matched to a gene. The V gene's germline CDR1 is SGHRS and CDR2 YFSETQ. The CDR3 is CASSLVRAREGTYEQYF. Here the CDR3 DNA reads TGCGCCAGCAGCTTGGTGAGGGCGCGGGAGGGAACCTACGAGCAGTACTTC.

The chain carries TRBV5-8 and TRBJ2-1, with TRBD1 matching 8 bases. Germline V gene lookup returns CDR1 SGHTS and CDR2 YDEGEE. The CDR3 has 16 amino acids. V lost 7 bases and J lost 5; bases outside the gene matches: 14. The CDR3 loop reads CASGLGTGAENNEQFF. CDR3 bases: TGTGCCAGCGGCCTGGGGACAGGCGCGGAAAACAATGAGCAGTTCTTC. Drawing the rest from reference TRBV5-8 and TRBJ2-1, the complete variable domain is EAGVTQSPTHLIKTRGQQATLRCSPISGHTSVYWYQQALGLGLQFLLWYDEGEERNRGNFPPRFSGRQFPNYSSELNVNALELEDSALYLCASGLGTGAENNEQFFGPGTRLTVL.

This clonotype was detected only a few times. The rearrangement joins TRBV4-3 to TRBJ2-7; 12 bases map to TRBD2. V trimming: 1 base; J trimming: 5 bases; junction bases outside the gene matches: 3. The CDR3 totals 15 residues. The germline gives CDR1 LGHNA, CDR2 YSLEER. CDR3 sequence reads: CASSQGLAGAHEQYF. The CDR3 region has the DNA TGCGCCAGCAGCCAAGGACTAGCGGGAGCCCACGAGCAGTACTTC.

The table lists this clonotype with a few counts. The chain uses TRBV7-9 and TRBJ1-1, with no clear D. Germline CDR1 and CDR2: SEHNR and FQNEAQ (reference sequence). Between the trimmed V and J ends, which lost 5 bases and 5 bases, there was a span of 27 bases. The CDR3 spans 18 residues. Written as DNA, the CDR3 is TGTGCCAGCAGCCCCCGTTATCGTCTTGGGTGGGAAGCTACTGAAGCTTTCTTT. Translating it yields CASSPRYRLGWEATEAFF.

Concerning this clonotype: This may come from a read error, since a much larger clone is one base off. This chain uses TRBV5-1 with TRBJ2-1, with 10 bases that match TRBD2. Germline CDR1 SGHRS, CDR2 YFSETQ. This CDR3 has 17 amino acids. The DNA of the CDR3 is TGCGCCGGCAGCTTGCAGCCTAGCGGGAGCTCCTACAATGAGCAGTTCTTC. This codes for CAGSLQPSGSSYNEQFF.

This clonotype was seen only a few times. V gene TRBV20-1 combines with J gene TRBJ1-3; possible D gene TRBD1, 6 bases. Germline V lookup: CDR1 DFQATT, CDR2 SNEGSKA (reference sequence). V was trimmed by 0 bases and J by 3 bases, leaving 18 bases between them. This CDR3 contains 17 residues. The CDR3 is CSAREMGSGAVGNTIYF. The CDR3 region has the DNA TGCAGTGCTAGAGAGATGGGATCGGGGGCAGTTGGAAACACCATATATTTT.

The chain joins TRBV6-5 to TRBJ2-3; D not resolved. The CDR3 is 13 residues long. The V end lost 6 bases, the J end lost 1 base, and 8 bases lay between the germline ends. The germline CDR1 and CDR2 sequences are MNHEY and SVGAGI. The CDR3 nucleotides read TGTGCCAGCAGCCCTCTCGGCACAGATACGCAGTATTTT. Its translation: CASSPLGTDTQYF.

The chain joins TRBV2 to TRBJ2-3; 8 bases agree with TRBD2. CDR3 length: 13 residues. Per germline, CDR1 SNHLY and CDR2 FYNNEI. Unmatched junction bases numbered 9, after V lost 11 bases and J lost 5 bases. The CDR3 DNA sequence: TGTGCCCTTGGGGCGGGAGGAGGAGATACGCAGTATTTT. It specifies CALGAGGGDTQYF. Combining the CDR3 with reference TRBV2 and TRBJ2-3 gives the whole variable domain EPEVTQTPSHQVTQMGQEVILRCVPISNHLYFYWYRQILGQKVEFLVSFYNNEISEKSEIFDDQFSVERPDGSNFTLKIRSTKLEDSAMYFCALGAGGGDTQYFGPGTRLTVL.

This clonotype was counted many times. The CDR3 DNA reads as TGCAGTGCCCCCCAACAGCTGAACACTGAAGCTTTCTTT. It codes for CSAPQQLNTEAFF. The chain carries TRBV20-1 and TRBJ1-1; D unresolved. Germline values: CDR1 DFQATT, CDR2 SNEGSKA (reference sequence). This CDR3 has 13 residues. V gave up 6 bases and J gave up 0 bases, with 11 bases separating them.

This clonotype has more than one count but fewer than ten. The rearrangement joins TRBV12-3 or TRBV12-4 to TRBJ1-1; 9 bases align to TRBD1. V trimming: 6 bases; J trimming: 1 base; junction bases outside the gene matches: 3. The CDR3 covers 14 residues. The CDR3 nucleotides read TGTGCCAGCAGGACGGACAGGGGGAACACTGAAGCTTTCTTT. As protein: CASRTDRGNTEAFF.

The CDR3 reads CSAIFRSGRNYGYTF. The CDR3 DNA follows: TGCAGTGCTATCTTCAGGTCCGGACGAAACTATGGCTACACCTTC. This rearrangement joins TRBV20-1 to TRBJ1-2; D gene unclear. V lost 4 bases to trimming and J lost 2 bases, with 17 bases between them. Germline-derived CDR1 and CDR2 are DFQATT and SNEGSKA (reference sequence). This CDR3 is 15 amino acids long.

This clonotype was counted only a few times. This sequence joins TRBV5-1 and TRBJ1-4; D possibly corresponds to TRBD1 (6 bases). The germline V and J ends were trimmed by 8 bases and 7 bases, with 15 bases remaining between them. The length of the CDR3 is 13 residues. The germline gives CDR1 SGHRS, CDR2 YFSETQ. Here the CDR3 reads CASSSGVGEKLFF. The CDR3 nucleotides read TGCGCCAGTAGTTCAGGGGTTGGTGAAAAACTGTTTTTT.